This is a list of T cell receptor beta chains from one sample in a study of CD8 T cells in ankylosing spondylitis. TCRdb passed the 5' RACE reads through MiXCR, listing each CDR3 protein once. Of 700,000 or so distinct CDR3 sequences in the sample, under 20% were seen once. The sequencing sample was made of blood, either unsorted or a sorted T cell fraction (not recorded which). Receptor source: a male donor with ankylosing spondylitis. The CDR3 runs from the conserved cysteine through the conserved F or W. Fields, in order: V gene, J gene, CDR3 protein.

TRBV9	TRBJ1-1	CASSLHKNTEAFF
TRBV7-2	TRBJ2-1	CASRSVPGAVYNEQFF
TRBV7-9	TRBJ2-1	CASSPTGAGEVNEQFF
TRBV28	TRBJ1-6	CASSSGTVYNSPLHF
TRBV18	TRBJ1-6	CASSPGAFNGDSPLHF
TRBV10-3	TRBJ1-1	CATKVGDTEAFF
TRBV7-2	TRBJ2-7	CASSLGPTRSEQYF
TRBV2	TRBJ2-3	CAGRTSELDTQYF
TRBV15	TRBJ2-3	CATSAVRNTDTQYF
TRBV5-1	TRBJ1-2	CASSSLTGSHNYGYTF
TRBV5-1	TRBJ2-6	CASGTGTTGANVLTF
TRBV20-1	TRBJ2-3	CSARERGRGTDTQYF
TRBV20-1	TRBJ2-2	CSARPSGRLYTGELFF
TRBV27	TRBJ1-4	CASSSRYNEKLFF
TRBV4-3	TRBJ2-1	CASSQEWATSGAYNEQFF